These 30 T cell receptor beta chains came from one sample sequenced in a study of CD8 T cells in ankylosing spondylitis. TCRdb called the 5' RACE reads again in MiXCR, with one record for every CDR3 protein. The sample shows 150,000 to 200,000 distinct CDR3 sequences, approximately 10% of them seen only once. The sequenced sample was blood, either unsorted or a sorted T cell fraction (not recorded which). Source of these receptors: a male donor with ankylosing spondylitis or in good health (not recorded which).

The chain employs TRBV5-1 and TRBJ1-2; TRBD1 matches at 7 bases. Per germline, CDR1 SGHRS and CDR2 YFSETQ. The CDR3 is made up of 14 amino acids. Unmatched junction bases numbered 11, after V lost 5 bases and J lost 7 bases. CDR3 sequence (DNA): TGCGCCAGCAGAACCGGACAGGCCTCCCGTGGCTACACCTTC. Amino acid sequence: CASRTGQASRGYTF.

This clonotype was seen many times. The chain has TRBV7-8 and TRBJ1-1; D is unresolved. V shed 0 bases and J shed 1 base, with 6 bases lying between them. Germline CDR1 reads SGHVS; CDR2 reads FQNEAQ. The length of the CDR3 is 14 residues. The CDR3 is CASSLAGQNTEAFF. CDR3 nucleotides: TGTGCCAGCAGCTTAGCTGGGCAGAACACTGAAGCTTTCTTT.

The table lists this clonotype with a few counts. The chain joins TRBV12-3 or TRBV12-4 to TRBJ2-3; possibly TRBD1 for D (6 bases). Trimming pared 1 base from V and 0 bases from J, leaving 14 bases between. There are 17 residues in the CDR3. The CDR3 DNA follows: TGTGCCAGCAGTTTAGGGACAGCTCGTCAGAGCACAGATACGCAGTATTTT. Translated: CASSLGTARQSTDTQYF.

In this sample, this clonotype turned up many times. The chain combines TRBV29-1 with TRBJ2-6, with no clear D. This CDR3 spans 14 amino acids. Germline V gene lookup returns CDR1 SQVTM and CDR2 ANQGSEA. V was pared by 4 bases and J by 1 base, with 8 bases between. This chain's CDR3 is CSVVWSSGANVLTF. CDR3 nucleotide sequence: TGCAGCGTTGTTTGGAGTTCTGGGGCCAACGTCCTGACTTTC.

This clonotype was observed many times. This chain connects TRBV19 to TRBJ2-4; 11 nucleotides agree with TRBD1. This CDR3 spans 15 amino acids. V shed 1 base and J 9 bases; nucleotides not matched to a gene: 5. Germline V gives CDR1 LNHDA, CDR2 SQIVND (reference sequence). The CDR3 bases are TGTGCCAGTAGTATAGGTCGGACAGGGGGCCGCATTCAGTACTTC. Translation: CASSIGRTGGRIQYF.

This clonotype was observed a handful of times. V gene TRBV7-9 combines with J gene TRBJ2-1; 13 nucleotides align to TRBD2. With V trimmed by 5 bases and J by 14 bases, 6 bases remained unmatched. The CDR3 has 13 amino acids. The germline gives CDR1 SEHNR, CDR2 FQNEAQ (reference sequence). The CDR3 sequence: CASSLGLAGVEFF. CDR3 DNA: TGTGCCAGCAGCCTTGGACTAGCGGGGGTTGAGTTCTTC.

This clonotype has a count of ten or more. This chain links TRBV7-6 with TRBJ2-5; 9 bases fit TRBD1. The CDR3 is 13 residues long. CDR1 is SGHVS, CDR2 FNYEAQ, per germline. The V and J ends lost 5 bases and 3 bases, in that order; junction bases with no gene match: 1. The CDR3: CASSRDREETQYF. DNA for the CDR3: TGTGCCAGCAGCCGGGACAGGGAAGAGACCCAGTACTTC. Full variable domain (rest looked up from reference TRBV7-6 and TRBJ2-5): GAGVSQSPRYKVTKRGQDVALRCDPISGHVSLYWYRQALGQGPEFLTYFNYEAQQDKSGLPNDRFSAERPEGSISTLTIQRTEQRDSAMYRCASSRDREETQYFGPGTRLLVL.

This clonotype was seen ten or more times. The chain recombines TRBV29-1 with TRBJ1-6; 10 nucleotides align to TRBD1. This CDR3 is 14 amino acids long. Germline values: CDR1 SQVTM, CDR2 ANQGSEA. J gave up 8 bases and V 6 bases, and 7 bases lay outside the gene matches. The CDR3 is CSVRQGAVDSPLHF. CDR3 DNA: TGCAGCGTAAGACAGGGGGCCGTGGATTCACCCCTCCACTTT.

This clonotype was observed a handful of times. V gene TRBV7-2 combines with J gene TRBJ2-7, with a possible D match to TRBD1 (6 bases). CDR1 is SGHTA, CDR2 FQGNSA, per germline. The CDR3 runs 15 residues. Trimming shortened V by 1 base and J by 4 bases, and 14 bases separated the two germline ends. The DNA for the CDR3 is TGTGCCAGCAGCTTAGACTCAGGACAGAATTACGAGCAGTACTTC. Protein: CASSLDSGQNYEQYF.

This clonotype was counted many times. V usage is TRBV11-2 and J usage is TRBJ2-3; perhaps TRBD2 as D (5 bases). The germline V gene encodes CDR1 SGHAT and CDR2 FQNNGV. V dropped 5 bases and J dropped 5 bases, with 14 bases sitting between them. The length of the CDR3 is 14 residues. CDR3 in DNA: TGTGCCAGCAGCCCCCCTGGAGGCAGAGATACGCAGTATTTT. Its translation: CASSPPGGRDTQYF. Using reference TRBV11-2 and TRBJ2-3 for the parts outside the CDR3, the full variable domain is EAGVAQSPRYKIIEKRQSVAFWCNPISGHATLYWYQQILGQGPKLLIQFQNNGVVDDSQLPKDRFSAERLKGVDSTLKIQPAKLEDSAVYLCASSPPGGRDTQYFGPGTRLTVL.

This clonotype has ten or more counts. This sequence joins TRBV6-1 and TRBJ2-5; D not certain. V lost 5 bases to trimming and J lost 0 bases, with 7 bases between them. This CDR3 region has 13 residues. Germline CDR1 is MNHNS and CDR2 is SASEGT. The CDR3 nucleotides read TGTGCCAGCAGTCCCCAGTACCAAGAGACCCAGTACTTC. Its translation is CASSPQYQETQYF.

The rearrangement joins TRBV6-6 to TRBJ1-1; D possibly corresponds to TRBD1 (6 bases). This CDR3 comprises 13 residues. Germline assignment: CDR1 MNHNY and CDR2 SVGAGI (reference sequence). V lost 11 bases and J 6 bases, leaving 19 bases between the germline ends. The CDR3, as DNA: TGTGCCGGGGGAGGGGGGCGCTTCGCTGAAGCTTTCTTT. It specifies CAGGGGRFAEAFF.

This clonotype was observed many times. The V gene is TRBV7-8, the J gene TRBJ2-3; 7 nucleotides match TRBD1. The germline gives CDR1 SGHVS, CDR2 FQNEAQ. The trim removed 0 bases at V and 3 bases at J, leaving 3 bases unmatched. The CDR3 loop spans 15 amino acids. CDR3 coding DNA: TGTGCCAGCAGCTTAGCGCAGGGGGTGACAGATACGCAGTATTTT. Translated: CASSLAQGVTDTQYF.

This sequence joins TRBV11-2 and TRBJ1-6; D perhaps matches TRBD1 (6 bases). The V and J ends lost 6 bases and 10 bases respectively, with 19 bases between them. The V gene's germline CDR1 is SGHAT and CDR2 FQNNGV. This CDR3 spans 15 amino acids. The CDR3 sequence: CASSPTRARGSPLHF. In nucleotides, the CDR3 is TGTGCCAGCAGTCCAACGAGGGCCAGGGGATCACCCCTCCACTTT.

This clonotype was seen ten or more times. The chain employs TRBV29-1 and TRBJ2-1; 9 bases match TRBD2. This CDR3 has 14 amino acids. The V gene end was trimmed by 8 bases and the J gene end by 7 bases; junction bases not matched to a gene: 12. Germline V gene lookup returns CDR1 SQVTM and CDR2 ANQGSEA. The CDR3, as DNA: TGCAGCACCGCCGGGACTAGCTCCGCTAATGAGCAGTTCTTC. Translation: CSTAGTSSANEQFF.

This clonotype showed up many times. This rearrangement joins TRBV18 to TRBJ2-7, with D perhaps given as TRBD1 or TRBD2 (6 bases each). V was pared by 6 bases and J by 4 bases, with 19 bases between. The CDR3 has 15 amino acids. Germline-derived CDR1 and CDR2 are KGHSH and LQKENI. CDR3 sequence reads: CASSPGGWGRYEQYF. Here the CDR3 DNA reads TGTGCCAGCTCCCCCGGGGGTTGGGGGCGATACGAGCAGTACTTC. Complete variable domain (other parts from reference TRBV18 and TRBJ2-7): NAGVMQNPRHLVRRRGQEARLRCSPMKGHSHVYWYRQLPEEGLKFMVYLQKENIIDESGMPKERFSAEFPKEGPSILRIQQVVRGDSAAYFCASSPGGWGRYEQYFGPGTRLTVT.

At least ten counts were recorded for this clonotype. The CDR3 is CASSQEYFTAQRSPLHF. The CDR3 region has the DNA TGCGCCAGCAGCCAAGAGTACTTCACTGCTCAGCGGTCACCCCTCCACTTT. V is TRBV4-1 and J is TRBJ1-6; D is ambiguous. V lost 0 bases, J lost 10 bases, and 19 bases lay in between. The CDR3 length is 17 residues. Germline V gene sequence: CDR1 MGHRA, CDR2 YSYEKL.

This chain links TRBV11-2 with TRBJ2-3; 9 nucleotides line up with TRBD1. The CDR3 loop spans 18 amino acids. Germline V CDR1 and CDR2: SGHAT, FQNNGV. After removal of 1 base from V and 3 bases from J, the junction contained 11 bases not matched to a gene. CDR3 in amino acids: CASSLVYRGQGSTDTQYF. DNA of the CDR3: TGTGCCAGCAGCTTAGTCTATCGCGGACAGGGGAGTACAGATACGCAGTATTTT.

This clonotype occurred a few times. The genes are TRBV20-1 and TRBJ1-5; D is unclear. Germline CDR1 reads DFQATT; CDR2 reads SNEGSKA (reference sequence). V shed 3 bases and J shed 0 bases, with 9 bases lying between them. The CDR3 length is 14 residues. The CDR3 region is CSASSEYSNQPQHF. Here the CDR3 DNA reads TGCAGTGCTAGTTCGGAGTATAGCAATCAGCCCCAGCATTTT.

The table lists this clonotype with many counts. This sequence joins TRBV20-1 and TRBJ2-2, with D unresolved. Germline values: CDR1 DFQATT, CDR2 SNEGSKA (reference sequence). The CDR3 length is 13 residues. The V end was cut by 8 bases, the J end by 0 bases, with 10 bases between. The CDR3 DNA sequence: TGCAGTTCCGGGCCTCCGAACACCGGGGAGCTGTTTTTT. Translated: CSSGPPNTGELFF.

In its sample, this clonotype was seen a few times. The J gene is TRBJ2-5, the V gene TRBV11-3; D remains unclear. Between the trimmed V and J ends, which lost 5 bases and 0 bases, there was a span of 13 bases. From germline, CDR1 is SGHNT and CDR2 YENEEA. This CDR3 has 15 residues. The CDR3 protein is CASSHFESNQETQYF. CDR3 sequence (DNA): TGTGCCAGCAGCCACTTTGAGAGTAACCAAGAGACCCAGTACTTC.

This clonotype has a count of ten or more. CDR3: CASSFGTGGEKLFF. The CDR3 DNA reads TGCGCCAGCAGCTTCGGGACAGGGGGAGAAAAACTGTTTTTT. The chain is built from TRBV5-1 and TRBJ1-4, with 11 nucleotides matching TRBD1. Germline V gene lookup returns CDR1 SGHRS and CDR2 YFSETQ. This CDR3 region has 14 residues. Losses at the gene ends were 2 bases for V and 8 bases for J; bases not matched to a gene: 2.

Points on this clonotype: This sequence may be a read error, since a much larger clone differs from it by one base. The chain recombines TRBV6-1 with TRBJ2-6; D possibly uses TRBD1 or TRBD2 (5 bases each). Germline V CDR1 and CDR2: MNHNS, SASEGT. The CDR3 has 17 residues. CDR3 in DNA: TGTGCCAGCAGGGGTAGGACACCTCAAGCCGGGGCCAACGCCCTGACTTTC. Translated, it gives CASRGRTPQAGANALTF.

In its sample, this clonotype was seen a few times. J is TRBJ2-1 and V is TRBV7-9; 12 nucleotides agree with TRBD2. This CDR3 is built from 15 residues. Trimming removed 4 bases from V and 9 bases from J; junction bases left unmatched: 7. Germline-derived CDR1 and CDR2 are SEHNR and FQNEAQ (reference sequence). CDR3 bases: TGTGCCAGCAGCTCCCCGACTAGCGGGGGATCTGAGCAGTTCTTC. It codes for CASSSPTSGGSEQFF.

This clonotype was seen repeatedly, ten times or more. This chain links TRBV5-1 with TRBJ1-6, with no clear D. Germline V gene data show CDR1 as SGHRS and CDR2 as YFSETQ. This CDR3 comprises 14 residues. The germline V and J ends were trimmed by 2 bases and 9 bases, with 12 bases remaining between them. The CDR3 loop is CASSLNVEGSPLHF. CDR3 coding DNA: TGCGCCAGCAGCTTAAATGTGGAAGGTTCACCCCTCCACTTT.

Many counts were recorded for this clonotype. A read error may account for a junction end that differs from germline. This chain joins TRBV29-1 and TRBJ2-1; D possibly corresponds to TRBD2 (5 bases). Germline-derived CDR1 and CDR2 are SQVTM and ANQGSEA. The CDR3 length is 13 residues. CDR3 nucleotide sequence: TGTTTAGCGAGAAAGGACTCCTACAATGAGCAGTTCTTC. This gives the protein CLARKDSYNEQFF.

In regard to this clonotype: Just one base apart from a much larger clone, this may be a read error. This rearrangement joins TRBV7-2 to TRBJ2-7; D is possibly TRBD1 or TRBD2 (7 bases each). The CDR3 runs to 14 residues. From germline, CDR1 is SGHTA and CDR2 FQGNSA. CDR3 amino acids: CVSSFKGAGAGEYF. DNA of the CDR3: TGTGTCAGCAGCTTTAAGGGGGCAGGGGCGGGGGAGTACTTC.

This clonotype was counted at least ten times. V is TRBV2 and J is TRBJ2-2, with TRBD2 matching 7 bases. The V and J ends lost 5 bases and 2 bases, in that order; junction bases with no gene match: 5. The V gene's germline CDR1 is SNHLY and CDR2 FYNNEI. CDR3 size: 15 residues. The CDR3 coding sequence is TGTGCCAGCAGTAGGGAGGGTAGAAACACCGGGGAGCTGTTTTTT. It translates to CASSREGRNTGELFF.

This clonotype was counted ten times or more. The J gene is TRBJ1-1, the V gene TRBV5-1, with TRBD1 matching 7 bases. The V segment lost 4 bases and the J segment 1 base; nucleotides outside the gene matches: 4. The CDR3 has 14 residues. The germline gives CDR1 SGHRS, CDR2 YFSETQ. The CDR3 coding sequence is TGCGCCAGCAGCCGGACAGGAGAGAACACTGAAGCTTTCTTT. It yields the protein CASSRTGENTEAFF.

As to this clonotype: Mismatch with germline at one junction end may stem from a read error. The chain combines TRBV6-1 with TRBJ2-2, with TRBD1 matching 9 bases. The germline CDR1 and CDR2 sequences are MNHNS and SASEGT. The CDR3 consists of 15 residues. CDR3 protein: CATQARQGETGEPFF. The CDR3 bases are TGTGCCACCCAGGCTCGACAGGGGGAAACCGGGGAGCCGTTTTTT.